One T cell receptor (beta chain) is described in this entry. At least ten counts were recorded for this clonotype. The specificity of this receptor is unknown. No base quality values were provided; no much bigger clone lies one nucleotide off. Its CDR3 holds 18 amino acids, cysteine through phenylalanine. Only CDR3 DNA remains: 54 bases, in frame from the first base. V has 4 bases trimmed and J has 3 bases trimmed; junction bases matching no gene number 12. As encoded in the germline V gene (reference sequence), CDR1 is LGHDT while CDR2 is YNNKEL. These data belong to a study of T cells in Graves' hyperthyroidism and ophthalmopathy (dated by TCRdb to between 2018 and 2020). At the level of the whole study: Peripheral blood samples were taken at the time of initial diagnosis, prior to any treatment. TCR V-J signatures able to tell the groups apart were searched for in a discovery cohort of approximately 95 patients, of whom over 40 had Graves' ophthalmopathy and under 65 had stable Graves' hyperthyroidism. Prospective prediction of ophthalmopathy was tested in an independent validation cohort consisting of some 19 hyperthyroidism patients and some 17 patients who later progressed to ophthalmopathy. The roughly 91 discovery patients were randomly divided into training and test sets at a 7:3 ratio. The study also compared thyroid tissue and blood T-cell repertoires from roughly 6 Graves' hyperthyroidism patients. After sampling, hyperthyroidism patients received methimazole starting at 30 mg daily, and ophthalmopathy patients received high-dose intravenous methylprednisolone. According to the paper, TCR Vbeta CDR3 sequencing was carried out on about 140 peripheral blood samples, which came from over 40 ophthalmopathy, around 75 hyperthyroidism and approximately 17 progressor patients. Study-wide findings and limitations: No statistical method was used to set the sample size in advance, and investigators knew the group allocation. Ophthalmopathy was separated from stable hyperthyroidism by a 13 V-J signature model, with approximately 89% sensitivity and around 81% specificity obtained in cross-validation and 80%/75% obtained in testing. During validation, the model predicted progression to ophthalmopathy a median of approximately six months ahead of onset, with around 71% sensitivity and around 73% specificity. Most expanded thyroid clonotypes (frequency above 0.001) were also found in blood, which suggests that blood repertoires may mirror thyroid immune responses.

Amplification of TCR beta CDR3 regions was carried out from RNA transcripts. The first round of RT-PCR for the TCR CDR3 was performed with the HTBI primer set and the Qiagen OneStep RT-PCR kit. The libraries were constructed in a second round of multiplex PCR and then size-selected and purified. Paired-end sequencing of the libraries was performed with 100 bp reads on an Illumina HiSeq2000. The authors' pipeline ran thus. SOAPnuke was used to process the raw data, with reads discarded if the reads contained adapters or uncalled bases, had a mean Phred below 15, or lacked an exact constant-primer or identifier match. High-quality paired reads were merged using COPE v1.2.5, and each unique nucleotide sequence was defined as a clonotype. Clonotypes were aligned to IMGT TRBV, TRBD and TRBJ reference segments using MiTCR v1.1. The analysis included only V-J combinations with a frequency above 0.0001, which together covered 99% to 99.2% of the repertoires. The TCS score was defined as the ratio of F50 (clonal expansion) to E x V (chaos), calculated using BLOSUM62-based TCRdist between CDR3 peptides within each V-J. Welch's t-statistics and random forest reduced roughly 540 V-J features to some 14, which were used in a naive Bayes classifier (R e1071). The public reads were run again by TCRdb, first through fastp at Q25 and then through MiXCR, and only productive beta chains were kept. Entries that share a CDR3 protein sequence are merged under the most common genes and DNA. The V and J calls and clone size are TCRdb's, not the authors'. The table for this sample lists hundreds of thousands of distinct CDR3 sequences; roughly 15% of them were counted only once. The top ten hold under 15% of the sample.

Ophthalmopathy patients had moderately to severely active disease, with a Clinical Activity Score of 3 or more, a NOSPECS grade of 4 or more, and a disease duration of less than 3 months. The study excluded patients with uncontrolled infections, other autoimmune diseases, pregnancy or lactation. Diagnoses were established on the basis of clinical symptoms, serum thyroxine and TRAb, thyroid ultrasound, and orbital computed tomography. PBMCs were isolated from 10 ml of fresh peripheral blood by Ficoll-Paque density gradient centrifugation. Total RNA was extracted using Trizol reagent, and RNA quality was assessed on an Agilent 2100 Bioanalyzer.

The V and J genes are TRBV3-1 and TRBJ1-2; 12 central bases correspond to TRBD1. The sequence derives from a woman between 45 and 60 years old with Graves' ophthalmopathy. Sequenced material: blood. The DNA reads TGTGCCAGCAGCCCTAGGGGCGGGACAGGGGGCGCAGACTATGGCTACACCTTC. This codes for CASSPRGGTGGADYGYTF.